Each of the 16 T cell receptor beta chains below was sequenced from the same sample in a study of shared clonotypes between healthy human individuals. The repertoire was sequenced with immunoSEQ multiplex PCR; TCRdb's copy has only in-frame clones and lacks some. The repertoire has roughly 2 million clones, about 94% of them found once; the top ten carry more than 0.95%. Terminally differentiated effector memory CD45RA+ cells were excluded by CCR7 positive selection of CD45RO-negative cells. The sequenced sample was naive CD8+ T cells sorted from blood. These receptors came from a man between 18 and 29 years old in good health.

A word on this clone: Other DNA sequences in this specimen translate into the identical CDR3. This sequence joins TRBV9 and TRBJ2-5; TRBD1 or TRBD2 may be the D gene (5 bases each). CDR1 is SGDLS and CDR2 is YYNGEE in the germline V gene. The CDR3 totals 14 residues. Between the trimmed V and J ends, which lost 3 bases and 4 bases, there was a span of 13 bases. The CDR3 region has the DNA TGTGCCAGCAGCGCGTCAGGGAGCTCAGAGACCCAGTACTTC. This codes for CASSASGSSETQYF.

The rearrangement joins TRBV4-1 to TRBJ2-7; TRBD2 matches at 9 bases. The CDR3 consists of 16 residues. V shed 1 base, J shed 4 bases, and the junction held 8 bases outside the gene matches. The germline CDR1 and CDR2 sequences are MGHRA and YSYEKL. The CDR3 here is CASSQGRVAGEYEQYF. In nucleotides, the CDR3 is TGCGCCAGCAGCCAAGGGCGGGTAGCGGGAGAGTACGAGCAGTACTTC.

The V call is TRBV2, the J call TRBJ2-2, with 10 bases matching TRBD1. Germline V lookup: CDR1 SNHLY, CDR2 FYNNEI. V shed 6 bases, J shed 3 bases, and the junction held 10 bases outside the gene matches. The CDR3 contains 17 residues. The CDR3 DNA follows: TGTGCCAGCAGCGATTCGGGACAGGGGATCGACACCGGGGAGCTGTTTTTT. Protein product: CASSDSGQGIDTGELFF. Based on the CDR3 plus reference TRBV2 and TRBJ2-2, the full variable domain is EPEVTQTPSHQVTQMGQEVILRCVPISNHLYFYWYRQILGQKVEFLVSFYNNEISEKSEIFDDQFSVERPDGSNFTLKIRSTKLEDSAMYFCASSDSGQGIDTGELFFGEGSRLTVL.

The V and J genes are TRBV11-2 and TRBJ2-2; no reliable D call. The CDR3 extends over 12 amino acids. The V gene's germline CDR1 is SGHAT and CDR2 FQNNGV. Trimming removed 5 bases at V and 6 bases at J, with 7 bases between. The CDR3 spells CASSPSSGELFF. The CDR3 nucleotides read TGTGCCAGCAGCCCAAGTTCCGGGGAGCTGTTTTTT.

The genes are TRBV27 and TRBJ2-3; no clear D gene. The germline gives CDR1 MNHEY, CDR2 SMNVEV (reference sequence). The CDR3 sequence is 16 residues long. V lost 5 bases, J lost 4 bases, and 19 bases lay in between. This CDR3 reads CASSPTPPGAPDTQYF. The CDR3 bases are TGTGCCAGCAGTCCGACCCCGCCCGGCGCCCCAGATACGCAGTATTTT.

This chain uses TRBV6-6 with TRBJ2-5; D not resolved. In germline, CDR1 is MNHNY, CDR2 SVGAGI (reference sequence). Trimming pared 2 bases from V and 5 bases from J, leaving 12 bases between. CDR3 length equals 14 residues. The CDR3 DNA reads TGTGCCAGCAGTTACCAGGATGGGTGGGAGACCCAGTACTTC. It codes for CASSYQDGWETQYF.

The chain carries TRBV9 and TRBJ2-2; D may be TRBD2 (6 bases). From germline, CDR1 is SGDLS and CDR2 YYNGEE. V lost 0 bases to trimming and J lost 4 bases, with 10 bases between them. The CDR3 loop spans 15 amino acids. The CDR3 nucleotides read TGTGCCAGCAGCGTAGCAGCGGGCAGCACCGGGGAGCTGTTTTTT. It is translated as CASSVAAGSTGELFF.

The chain employs TRBV25-1 and TRBJ2-2, with TRBD1 as a possible D gene (5 bases). There are 14 residues in the CDR3. V was clipped by 3 bases and J by 7 bases, with 12 bases between them. CDR1 and CDR2 from the germline V gene are MGHDK and SYGVNS. CDR3 DNA sequence: TGTGCCAGCAGTGAGATAGGGGCGAACGGGGAGCTGTTTTTT. Encoded protein: CASSEIGANGELFF.

This sequence joins TRBV5-1 and TRBJ2-7, with 8 nucleotides matching TRBD1. With 4 bases clipped from V and 2 bases from J, the junction kept 2 bases outside the gene matches. Per germline, CDR1 SGHRS and CDR2 YFSETQ. The CDR3 sequence is 13 residues long. The DNA of the CDR3 is TGCGCCAGCAGCCCGGACAGGGCCTACGAGCAGTACTTC. Translated: CASSPDRAYEQYF.

V is TRBV29-1 and J is TRBJ2-1; the D call may be TRBD1 or TRBD2 (6 bases each). Germline V gene lookup returns CDR1 SQVTM and CDR2 ANQGSEA. The CDR3 is 16 amino acids. V lost 1 base and J 3 bases, leaving 16 bases between the germline ends. CDR3 bases: TGCAGCGTTGAAGGGTCCCCGAGGGGGGACTACAATGAGCAGTTCTTC. This codes for CSVEGSPRGDYNEQFF.

V is TRBV18 and J is TRBJ2-7; the D gene is possibly TRBD1 (5 bases). In germline, CDR1 is KGHSH, CDR2 LQKENI. The CDR3 is 15 residues long. With 6 bases removed from V and 3 bases from J, the gap between germline ends came to 18 bases. The CDR3 bases are TGTGCCAGCTCCCCCGGCGCAGGGTTCTTCTACGAGCAGTACTTC. The encoded protein is CASSPGAGFFYEQYF.

CDR3 region: CASSPGSSDTQYF. Here the CDR3 DNA reads TGTGCCAGCAGCCCAGGGTCGTCAGATACGCAGTATTTT. This chain links TRBV7-9 with TRBJ2-3; a weak D match, TRBD1 (5 bases). Between the trimmed V and J ends, which lost 5 bases and 4 bases, there was a span of 10 bases. This CDR3 has 13 amino acids. Germline V gene lookup returns CDR1 SEHNR and CDR2 FQNEAQ (reference sequence). Looking up the rest from reference TRBV7-9 and TRBJ2-3 gives the full variable domain: DTGVSQNPRHKITKRGQNVTFRCDPISEHNRLYWYRQTLGQGPEFLTYFQNEAQLEKSRLLSDRFSAERPKGSFSTLEIQRTEQGDSAMYLCASSPGSSDTQYFGPGTRLTVL.

The chain is built from TRBV4-3 and TRBJ2-7; 7 nucleotides match TRBD1. Germline V gene sequence: CDR1 LGHNA, CDR2 YSLEER. The V and J ends lost 5 bases and 3 bases, in that order; junction bases with no gene match: 7. This CDR3 has 14 residues. In DNA form, the CDR3 reads TGCGCCAGCAGCATTTACAGGGGAAACTACGAGCAGTACTTC. Protein: CASSIYRGNYEQYF.

The chain carries TRBV10-3 and TRBJ2-5, with 9 bases aligning to TRBD2. CDR1 is ENHRY and CDR2 is SYGVKD in the germline V gene. Trimming at V came to 3 bases and at J to 1 base, leaving 6 bases not matched to a gene. This CDR3 region has 16 residues. CDR3 in DNA: TGTGCCATCAGTGATGTTGCGGGGGGGGCCCAAGAGACCCAGTACTTC. Its protein product is CAISDVAGGAQETQYF.

The chain combines TRBV27 with TRBJ2-1, with 9 bases identical to TRBD2. V trimming: 6 bases; J trimming: 0 bases; junction bases outside the gene matches: 15. CDR3 length equals 19 residues. Germline values: CDR1 MNHEY, CDR2 SMNVEV (reference sequence). CDR3 protein: CASSPTRLAALSSYNEQFF. In DNA, the CDR3 is TGTGCCAGCAGCCCCACGCGACTAGCGGCCCTCAGCTCCTACAATGAGCAGTTCTTC.

V and J are TRBV20-1 and TRBJ2-4; D may be TRBD2 (6 bases). This CDR3 is 11 amino acids long. Trimming removed 6 bases from V and 8 bases from J, with 11 bases in between. CDR1 and CDR2 from the germline V gene are DFQATT and SNEGSKA (reference sequence). The DNA for the CDR3 is TGCAGTGCGGACTACGGCGACATTCAGTACTTC. This encodes CSADYGDIQYF.